This T cell receptor beta chain came from a study of blood T cell repertoires in COVID-19. Overall study: Researchers got acute and convalescent COVID-19 samples from the United States, Italy and Spain.

Looked up from germline, CDR1 is KGHSH and CDR2 is LQKENI. CDR3 length equals 12 residues. Trimming shortened V by 3 bases and J by 8 bases, and 10 bases separated the two germline ends. Clones were read by immunoSEQ multiplex PCR, and TCRdb kept only the in-frame ones, dropping some. The sample has roughly 60,000 clones, more than 65% seen once; the top ten hold around 5.9%. Sequencing used peripheral blood. This chain joins TRBV18 and TRBJ1-1, with TRBD1 as a possible D gene (6 bases). This clonotype originated in an older woman with acute or convalescent COVID-19. In DNA form, the CDR3 reads TGTGCCAGCTCACCGGACAGTTTAGAAGCTTTCTTT. This translates into CASSPDSLEAFF.